A selection of T cell receptor beta chains follows, all from one sample in a study of T cell responses to AZD1222 COVID-19 vaccine. TCRdb keeps only in-frame clones here, not all; method: immunoSEQ multiplex PCR. The sample lists tens of thousands of clones, 87% occurring once. Sample: peripheral blood, taken on day 0 of AZD1222 vaccination. The receptors originated from an adult in good health. Each CDR3 is given with its conserved first and last residue. A D gene is named only where the DNA matches it firmly. Clone size appears in some rows only: once, few, many, or a class for an expanded clone.

CDR3aa	CDR3nt	v_gene	j_gene	d_gene	abundance
CASSKSDTYEQYF	TGTGCCAGCAGCAAAAGTGATACCTACGAGCAGTACTTC	TRBV12-3/TRBV12-4	TRBJ2-7	-	-
CASSTAGTKNSPLHF	TGCGCCAGCAGCACCGCCGGGACCAAGAATTCACCCCTCCACTTT	TRBV5-1	TRBJ1-6	-	-
CASSPEPGAHGYSYTF	TGTGCCAGCAGCCCCGAACCAGGGGCTCACGGCTATAGCTACACCTTC	TRBV6-2/TRBV6-3	TRBJ1-2	-	few
CASSFQGMVGETQYF	TGTGCCAGCAGTTTTCAGGGGATGGTAGGGGAGACCCAGTACTTC	TRBV27	TRBJ2-5	-	few
CASSLAGTNTGELFF	TGTGCCAGCAGTTTGGCCGGGACCAACACCGGGGAGCTGTTTTTT	TRBV6-5	TRBJ2-2	-	-
CASSTGAGNSPLHF	TGCGCCAGCAGTACAGGCGCGGGCAATTCACCCCTCCACTTT	TRBV5-1	TRBJ1-6	-	-
CASSLSGSYNEQFF	TGCGCCAGCAGCTTAAGCGGTTCCTACAATGAGCAGTTCTTC	TRBV5-1	TRBJ2-1	-	-
CASSLATQSSGNTIYF	TGTGCCAGCAGCTTGGCCACCCAGAGCTCTGGAAACACCATATATTTT	TRBV5-5	TRBJ1-3	-	-
CARSYRNRGGSNQPQHF	TGTGCCAGAAGCTATCGCAACAGGGGAGGGAGCAATCAGCCCCAGCATTTT	TRBV5-3	TRBJ1-5	TRBD1	-
CASSFSPGQGYYTF	TGTGCCAGCAGTTTCAGCCCGGGACAGGGATACTACACCTTC	TRBV28	TRBJ1-2	TRBD1	-
CASSPEVGASDVQYF	TGTGCCAGCAGCCCCGAGGTGGGAGCCTCAGACGTGCAGTACTTC	TRBV5-4	TRBJ2-7	-	-
CASRLTDQPQHF	TGTGCCAGCAGACTTACCGATCAGCCCCAGCATTTT	TRBV12-3/TRBV12-4	TRBJ1-5	-	-
CASSPKTGEGENTQYF	TGTGCCAGCTCACCTAAGACAGGGGAAGGGGAGAATACGCAGTATTTT	TRBV18	TRBJ2-3	TRBD1	-
CASSQTAQGANQPQHF	TGTGCCAGCAGCCAGACGGCGCAGGGGGCTAATCAGCCCCAGCATTTT	TRBV3-1/TRBV3-2	TRBJ1-5	TRBD1	-
CASSLAGNTIYF	TGTGCCAGCAGCTTAGCTGGAAACACCATATATTTT	TRBV7-9	TRBJ1-3	-	-
CASSPGGGSYNEQFF	TGTGCCAGCTCACCGGGAGGGGGGAGTTACAATGAGCAGTTCTTC	TRBV18	TRBJ2-1	-	-
CASSVLEVVGELFF	TGTGCCAGCAGCGTACTTGAGGTTGTCGGGGAGCTGTTTTTT	TRBV9	TRBJ2-2	-	-
CATSRDGGGRGDNEQFF	TGTGCCACCAGCAGAGATGGGGGCGGGAGGGGCGACAATGAGCAGTTCTTC	TRBV15	TRBJ2-1	TRBD2	-
CSVEGDSWPFF	TGCAGCGTGGAGGGGGACAGTTGGCCGTTCTTC	TRBV29-1	TRBJ2-1	-	-
CATSSRQGRSYGYTF	TGTGCCACCAGCAGTCGACAGGGAAGATCCTATGGCTACACCTTC	TRBV15	TRBJ1-2	TRBD1	-
CASSLVGQPQETQYF	TGTGCCAGCAGCTTAGTCGGCCAGCCCCAAGAGACCCAGTACTTC	TRBV7-3	TRBJ2-5	-	-
CASNPGHPEIGELFF	TGTGCCAGCAACCCGGGACACCCTGAGATCGGGGAGCTGTTTTTT	TRBV28	TRBJ2-2	-	-
CASSPPPGQGAPGETQYF	TGTGCCAGCAGTCCTCCTCCGGGACAGGGGGCGCCCGGGGAGACCCAGTACTTC	TRBV28	TRBJ2-5	TRBD1	once
CASSLSFGQDTQYF	TGTGCCAGCAGCTTAAGTTTCGGCCAGGATACGCAGTATTTT	TRBV7-3	TRBJ2-3	-	-
CASSQEGRGTIYF	TGTGCCAGCAGCCAAGAGGGGAGGGGGACCATATATTTT	TRBV4-2	TRBJ1-3	-	few
CASSQDTGLGDEQFF	TGCGCCAGCAGCCAAGATACCGGTCTGGGGGATGAGCAGTTCTTC	TRBV4-3	TRBJ2-1	-	-
CASSPSGRNTGELFF	TGTGCCAGCAGCCCGAGCGGGAGAAACACCGGGGAGCTGTTTTTT	TRBV7-9	TRBJ2-2	TRBD2	-
CATQGAFGTQYF	TGTGCCACCCAGGGGGCTTTTGGGACCCAGTACTTC	TRBV6-5	TRBJ2-5	TRBD1	few
CASSVEPTGLSYEQYF	TGTGCCAGCAGCGTGGAACCGACAGGACTCTCCTACGAGCAGTACTTC	TRBV9	TRBJ2-7	-	-
CAIRKQGDLNTGELFF	TGTGCCATCAGGAAACAGGGGGACTTGAACACCGGGGAGCTGTTTTTT	TRBV10-3	TRBJ2-2	TRBD1	-
CASSEEGGVVDTQYF	TGTGCCAGCAGTGAAGAGGGGGGGGTCGTAGATACGCAGTATTTT	TRBV2	TRBJ2-3	-	-
CASSQATGGDYGYTF	TGCGCCAGCAGCCAAGCGACAGGGGGAGACTATGGCTACACCTTC	TRBV4-3	TRBJ1-2	TRBD1	-
CASSPEHSQYF	TGCGCCAGCAGCCCGGAACACTCCCAGTACTTC	TRBV10-2	TRBJ2-5	-	-
CASSIGELAGFSGTGELFF	TGTGCCAGTAGTATAGGCGAACTAGCGGGATTCTCGGGTACCGGGGAGCTGTTTTTT	TRBV19	TRBJ2-2	TRBD2	-
CASSSRRLTDTQYF	TGTGCCAGCAGCTCAAGGCGTTTAACAGATACGCAGTATTTT	TRBV7-2	TRBJ2-3	-	-
CASSRYFPEGNYGYTF	TGCGCCAGCAGTAGGTATTTCCCAGAAGGCAACTATGGCTACACCTTC	TRBV10-1	TRBJ1-2	-	-
CASSLGQGDQPQHF	TGTGCCAGCAGCTTGGGACAGGGCGATCAGCCCCAGCATTTT	TRBV7-9	TRBJ1-5	TRBD1	-
CASSLQGAGTEAFF	TGTGCCAGCAGCTTGCAGGGGGCGGGGACTGAAGCTTTCTTT	TRBV11-1	TRBJ1-1	TRBD1	once
CASSLNSGTLTDTQYF	TGTGCCAGCAGCTTAAATAGCGGGACTCTCACAGATACGCAGTATTTT	TRBV7-2	TRBJ2-3	TRBD2	-
CSVGGEGQTYNEQFF	TGCAGCGTTGGAGGGGAGGGGCAGACCTACAATGAGCAGTTCTTC	TRBV29-1	TRBJ2-1	TRBD2	-
CASSYSTGSRYEQYF	TGTGCCAGCAGTTACTCGACAGGGAGCCGGTACGAGCAGTACTTC	TRBV6-2/TRBV6-3	TRBJ2-7	TRBD1	-
CASTELGASYNEQFF	TGTGCCAGCACCGAATTGGGGGCGTCGTACAATGAGCAGTTCTTC	TRBV6-5	TRBJ2-1	-	few
CASSSTGTPYEQYF	TGTGCCAGCAGCTCGACCGGGACTCCCTACGAGCAGTACTTC	TRBV9	TRBJ2-7	-	-
CASGRAGSWETQYF	TGTGCCAGCGGAAGGGCCGGGAGCTGGGAGACCCAGTACTTC	TRBV6-5	TRBJ2-5	-	-